The clone carrying this T cell receptor beta chain was detected only a few times. The antigen is undetermined. Germline V CDR1 and CDR2: SGHVS, FQNEAQ. The V gene lost 2 bases and the J gene lost 2 bases, with 15 bases spanning the gap. This CDR3 comprises 16 residues. Regarding time point: longitudinal time-point 3. The unsorted libraries originated from 2 million PBMCs kept at -80 C. This entry is derived from a study of neurological immune-mediated disorders. Findings and limits, study-wide: None of the CDR3 amino acid sequences of expanded clones recurred across subjects, suggesting private repertoires in all groups. The greatest degree of TCR clonal expansion was observed in HTLV-1-associated myelopathy, with the lowest in multiple sclerosis, below that of healthy controls.

As for the cDNA, it was generated by 5'RACE with 10-nucleotide random UMIs. Using its own MiXCR run on the 5' RACE reads, TCRdb lists one record per CDR3 protein. The sample shows over 90,000 distinct CDR3 sequences, 11% of them seen only once. The sequence came from a female donor with HTLV-1-associated myelopathy (HAM/TSP). Sequencing was carried out using PBMCs. This sequence joins TRBV7-8 and TRBJ1-2, with D tentatively TRBD1 (6 bases). The CDR3 DNA reads as TGTGCCAGCAGCTTACAGTCAGGGGCTCGGAACTATGGCTACACCTTC. This translates into CASSLQSGARNYGYTF.